This paragraph covers one T cell receptor (beta chain) sequence. This record comes from a study of blood T cell repertoires in COVID-19. Study details: Both acute and convalescent COVID-19 samples were obtained from the United States, Italy and Spain. PBMCs, B-cell-depleted T cells, or T cells were the source of the cDNA or gDNA that made up the material.

CDR1 and CDR2 from the germline V gene are SGHRS and YFSETQ. Trimming cost V 6 bases and J 1 base, with 8 bases left between them. There are 13 residues in the CDR3. Profiled with immunoSEQ multiplex PCR; TCRdb holds only in-frame clones, not every one. The table has approximately 270,000 clones, roughly four fifths seen once. Specimen: peripheral blood. This sequence was found in a man at least 80 years old with acute or convalescent COVID-19. The gene calls are TRBV5-1 and TRBJ2-1; the D gene is possibly TRBD2 (5 bases). CDR3 residues: CASNPGSYNEQFF. The CDR3 bases are TGCGCCAGCAACCCGGGGTCCTACAATGAGCAGTTCTTC.